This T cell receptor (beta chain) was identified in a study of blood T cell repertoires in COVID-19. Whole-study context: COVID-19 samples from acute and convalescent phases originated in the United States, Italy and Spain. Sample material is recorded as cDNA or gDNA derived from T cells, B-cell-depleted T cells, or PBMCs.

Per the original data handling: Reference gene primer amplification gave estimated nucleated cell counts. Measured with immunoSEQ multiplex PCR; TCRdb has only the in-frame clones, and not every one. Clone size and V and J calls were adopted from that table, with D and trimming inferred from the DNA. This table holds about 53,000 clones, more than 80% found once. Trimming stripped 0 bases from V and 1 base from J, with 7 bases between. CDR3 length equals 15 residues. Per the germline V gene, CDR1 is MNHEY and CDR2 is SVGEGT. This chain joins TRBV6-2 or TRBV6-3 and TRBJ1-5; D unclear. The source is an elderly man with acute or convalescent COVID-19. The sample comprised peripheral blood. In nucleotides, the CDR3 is TGTGCCAGCAGTTACTCCTCGGGGAGCAATCAGCCCCAGCATTTT. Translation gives CASSYSSGSNQPQHF.